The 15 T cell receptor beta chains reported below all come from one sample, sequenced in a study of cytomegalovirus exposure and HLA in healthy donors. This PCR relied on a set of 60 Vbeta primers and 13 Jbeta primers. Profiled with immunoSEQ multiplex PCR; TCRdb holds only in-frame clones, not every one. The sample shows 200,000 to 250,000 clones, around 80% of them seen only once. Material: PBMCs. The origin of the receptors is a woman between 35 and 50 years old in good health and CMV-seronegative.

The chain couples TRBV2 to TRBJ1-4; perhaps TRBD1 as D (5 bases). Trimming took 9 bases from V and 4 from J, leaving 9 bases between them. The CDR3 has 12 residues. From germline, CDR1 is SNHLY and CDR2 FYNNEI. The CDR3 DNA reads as TGTGCCAGTCGACAGTATAATGAAAAACTGTTTTTT. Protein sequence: CASRQYNEKLFF.

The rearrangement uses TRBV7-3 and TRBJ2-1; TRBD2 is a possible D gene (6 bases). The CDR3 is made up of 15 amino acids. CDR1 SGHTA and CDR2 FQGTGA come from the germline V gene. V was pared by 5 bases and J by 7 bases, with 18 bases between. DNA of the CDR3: TGTGCCAGCAGCCTAAGACGGGGACTGGAGAATGAGCAGTTCTTC. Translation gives CASSLRRGLENEQFF.

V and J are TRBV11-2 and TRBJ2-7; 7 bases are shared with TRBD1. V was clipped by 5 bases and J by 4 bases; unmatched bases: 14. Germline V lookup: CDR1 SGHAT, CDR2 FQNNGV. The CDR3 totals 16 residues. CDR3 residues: CASSPSGTVGRYEQYF. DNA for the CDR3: TGTGCCAGCAGCCCGTCTGGGACAGTGGGTCGATACGAGCAGTACTTC.

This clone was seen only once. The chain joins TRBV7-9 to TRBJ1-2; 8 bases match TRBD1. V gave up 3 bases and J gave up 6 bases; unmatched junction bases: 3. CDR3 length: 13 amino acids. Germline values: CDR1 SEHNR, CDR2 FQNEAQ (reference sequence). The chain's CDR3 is CASSLGDRHGYTF. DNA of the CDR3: TGTGCCAGCAGCTTGGGGGACAGGCATGGCTACACCTTC.

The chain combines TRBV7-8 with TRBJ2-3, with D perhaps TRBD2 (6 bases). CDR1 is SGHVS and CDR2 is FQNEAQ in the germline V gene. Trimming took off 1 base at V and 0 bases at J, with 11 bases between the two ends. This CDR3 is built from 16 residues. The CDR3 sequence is CASSLGGGASTDTQYF. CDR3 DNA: TGTGCCAGCAGCTTAGGGGGCGGGGCCAGCACAGATACGCAGTATTTT.

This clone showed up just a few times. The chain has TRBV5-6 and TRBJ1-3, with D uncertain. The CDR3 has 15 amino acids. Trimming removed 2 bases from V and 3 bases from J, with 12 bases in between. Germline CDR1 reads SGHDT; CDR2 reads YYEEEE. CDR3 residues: CASSFPGGDGNTIYF. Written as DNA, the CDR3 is TGTGCCAGCAGCTTCCCCGGAGGAGATGGAAACACCATATATTTT.

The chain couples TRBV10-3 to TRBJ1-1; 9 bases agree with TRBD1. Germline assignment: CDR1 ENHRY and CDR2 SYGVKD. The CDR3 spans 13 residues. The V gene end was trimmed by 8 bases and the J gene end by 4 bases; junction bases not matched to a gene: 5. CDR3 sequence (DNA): TGTGCCATCTCTCCGGGACAGGGCACTGAAGCTTTCTTT. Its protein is CAISPGQGTEAFF.

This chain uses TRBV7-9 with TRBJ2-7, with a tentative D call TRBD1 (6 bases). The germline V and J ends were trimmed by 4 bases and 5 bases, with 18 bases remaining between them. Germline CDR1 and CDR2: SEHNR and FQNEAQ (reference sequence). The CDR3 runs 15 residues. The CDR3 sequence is CASSSSGGRVHEQYF. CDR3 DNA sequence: TGTGCCAGCAGCTCTAGTGGGGGCCGAGTCCACGAGCAGTACTTC.

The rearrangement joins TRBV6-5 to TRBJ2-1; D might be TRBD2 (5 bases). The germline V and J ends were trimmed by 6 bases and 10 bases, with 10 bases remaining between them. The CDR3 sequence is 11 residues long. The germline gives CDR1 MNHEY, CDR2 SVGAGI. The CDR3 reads CASSLGNEQFF. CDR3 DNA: TGTGCCAGCAGCCTCGGGAACGAGCAGTTCTTC.

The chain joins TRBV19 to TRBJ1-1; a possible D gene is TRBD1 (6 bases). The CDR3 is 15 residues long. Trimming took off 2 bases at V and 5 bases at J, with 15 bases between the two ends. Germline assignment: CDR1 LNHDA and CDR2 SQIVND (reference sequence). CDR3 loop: CASSIRAGRGTEAFF. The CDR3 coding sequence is TGTGCCAGTAGTATAAGGGCAGGCAGGGGTACTGAAGCTTTCTTT.

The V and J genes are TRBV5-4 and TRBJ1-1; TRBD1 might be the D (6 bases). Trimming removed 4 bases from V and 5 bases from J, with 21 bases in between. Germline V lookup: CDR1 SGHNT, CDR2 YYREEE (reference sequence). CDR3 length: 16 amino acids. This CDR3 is CASSPTTGLTGTEAFF. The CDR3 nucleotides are TGTGCCAGCAGCCCGACGACAGGCCTAACGGGGACTGAAGCTTTCTTT.

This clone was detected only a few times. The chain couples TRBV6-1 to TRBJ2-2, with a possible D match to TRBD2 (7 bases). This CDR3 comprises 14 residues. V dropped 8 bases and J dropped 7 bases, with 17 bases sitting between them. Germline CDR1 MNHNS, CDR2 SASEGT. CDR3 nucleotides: TGTGCCAGCGGACCTATAGGGGGGGACGGGGAGCTGTTTTTT. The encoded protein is CASGPIGGDGELFF.

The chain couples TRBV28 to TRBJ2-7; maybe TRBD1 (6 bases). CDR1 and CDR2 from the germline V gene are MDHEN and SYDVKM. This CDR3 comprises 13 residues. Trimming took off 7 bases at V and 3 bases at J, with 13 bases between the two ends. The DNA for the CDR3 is TGTGCCAGCAAAGGGACACCAAACTACGAGCAGTACTTC. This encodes CASKGTPNYEQYF.

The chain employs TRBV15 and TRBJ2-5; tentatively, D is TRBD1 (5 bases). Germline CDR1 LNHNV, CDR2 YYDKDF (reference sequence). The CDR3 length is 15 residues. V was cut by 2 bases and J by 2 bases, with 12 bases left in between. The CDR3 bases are TGTGCCACCAGCAGAATACCAGACAGACAAGAGACCCAGTACTTC. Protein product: CATSRIPDRQETQYF. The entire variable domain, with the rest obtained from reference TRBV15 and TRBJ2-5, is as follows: DAMVIQNPRYQVTQFGKPVTLSCSQTLNHNVMYWYQQKSSQAPKLLFHYYDKDFNNEADTPDNFQSRRPNTSFCFLDIRSPGLGDTAMYLCATSRIPDRQETQYFGPGTRLLVL.

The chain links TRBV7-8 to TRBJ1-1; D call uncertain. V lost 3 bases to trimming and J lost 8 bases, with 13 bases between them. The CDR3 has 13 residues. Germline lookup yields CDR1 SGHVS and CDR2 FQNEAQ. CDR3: CASSFMIGREAFF. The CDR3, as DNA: TGTGCCAGCAGCTTTATGATTGGGAGGGAAGCTTTCTTT.